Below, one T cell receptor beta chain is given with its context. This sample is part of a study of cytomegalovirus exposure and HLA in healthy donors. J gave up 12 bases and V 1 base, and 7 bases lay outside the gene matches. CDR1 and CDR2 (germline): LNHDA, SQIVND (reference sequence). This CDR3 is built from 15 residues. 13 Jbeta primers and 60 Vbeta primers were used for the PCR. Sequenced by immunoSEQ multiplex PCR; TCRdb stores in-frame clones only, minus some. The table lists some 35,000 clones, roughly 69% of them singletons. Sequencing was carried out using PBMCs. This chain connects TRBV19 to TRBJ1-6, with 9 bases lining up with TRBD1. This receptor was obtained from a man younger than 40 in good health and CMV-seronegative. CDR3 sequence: CASSIVGTGFEPLHF. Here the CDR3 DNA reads TGTGCCAGTAGTATAGTCGGGACAGGGTTTGAACCCCTCCACTTT. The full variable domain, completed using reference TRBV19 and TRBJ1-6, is DGGITQSPKYLFRKEGQNVTLSCEQNLNHDAMYWYRQDPGQGLRLIYYSQIVNDFQKGDIAEGYSVSREKKESFPLTVTSAQKNPTAFYLCASSIVGTGFEPLHFGNGTRLTVT.